There are a few counts of the clone carrying this TCR beta chain. These data belong to a study of blood T cell repertoires in COVID-19. The junction had 6 bases not matched to a gene; V was cut back by 3 bases and J by 8 bases. CDR3 length: 14 residues. Germline V gene data show CDR1 as LGHDT and CDR2 as YNNKEL (reference sequence). The method was immunoSEQ multiplex PCR; TCRdb's version includes in-frame clones alone and lacks a portion of them. Counted here are roughly 40,000 clones, about 88% occurring once; the ten biggest clones make up around 2.3%. V is TRBV3-1 (or the pseudogene TRBV3-2) and J is TRBJ1-4; 7 bases agree with TRBD1. Sequencing input: peripheral blood. This clonotype was sampled from a human donor in a cohort sampled during active COVID-19. The CDR3 sequence is CASSQTGFGEKLFF. CDR3 nucleotide sequence: TGTGCCAGCAGCCAGACAGGGTTCGGGGAAAAACTGTTTTTT.